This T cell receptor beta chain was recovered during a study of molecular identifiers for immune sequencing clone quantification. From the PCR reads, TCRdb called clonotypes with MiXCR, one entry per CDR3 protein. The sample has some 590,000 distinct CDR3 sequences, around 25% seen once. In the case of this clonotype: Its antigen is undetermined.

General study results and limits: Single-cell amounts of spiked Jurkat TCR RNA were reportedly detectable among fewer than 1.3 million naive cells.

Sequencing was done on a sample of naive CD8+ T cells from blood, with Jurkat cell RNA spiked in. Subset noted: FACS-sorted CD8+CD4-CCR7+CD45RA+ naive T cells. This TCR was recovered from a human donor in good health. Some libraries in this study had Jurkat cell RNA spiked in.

The CDR3 here is CASSLGLGPNEQYF. As DNA, the CDR3 is TGTGCCAGCAGCTTAGGGTTAGGGCCTAACGAGCAGTACTTC. This chain uses TRBV7-6 with TRBJ2-7; the D is unclear. There are 14 residues in the CDR3. Between the trimmed V and J ends, which lost 1 base and 5 bases, there was a span of 12 bases. Germline CDR1 is SGHVS and CDR2 is FNYEAQ.